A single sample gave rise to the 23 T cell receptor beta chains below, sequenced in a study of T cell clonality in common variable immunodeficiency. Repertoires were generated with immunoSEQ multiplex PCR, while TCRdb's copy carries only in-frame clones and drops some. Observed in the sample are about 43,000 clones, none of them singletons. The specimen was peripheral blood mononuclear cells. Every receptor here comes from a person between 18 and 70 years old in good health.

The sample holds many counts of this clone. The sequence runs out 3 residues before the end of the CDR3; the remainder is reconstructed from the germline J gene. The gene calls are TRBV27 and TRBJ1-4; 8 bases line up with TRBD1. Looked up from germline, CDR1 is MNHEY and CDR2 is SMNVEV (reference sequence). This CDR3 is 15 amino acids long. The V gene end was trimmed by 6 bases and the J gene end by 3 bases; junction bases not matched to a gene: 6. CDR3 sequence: CASSPQGASNEKLFF. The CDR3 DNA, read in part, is TGTGCCAGCAGCCCGCAGGGGGCGTCTAATGAAAAA.

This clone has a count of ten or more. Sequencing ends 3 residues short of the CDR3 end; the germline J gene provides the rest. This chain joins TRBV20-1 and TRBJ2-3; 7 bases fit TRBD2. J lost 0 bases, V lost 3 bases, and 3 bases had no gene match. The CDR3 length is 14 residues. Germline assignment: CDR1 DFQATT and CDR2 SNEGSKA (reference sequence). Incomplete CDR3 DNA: TGCAGTGCTAGGAACGGGGGGAGCACAGATACG. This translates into CSARNGGSTDT. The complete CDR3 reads CSARNGGSTDTQYF.

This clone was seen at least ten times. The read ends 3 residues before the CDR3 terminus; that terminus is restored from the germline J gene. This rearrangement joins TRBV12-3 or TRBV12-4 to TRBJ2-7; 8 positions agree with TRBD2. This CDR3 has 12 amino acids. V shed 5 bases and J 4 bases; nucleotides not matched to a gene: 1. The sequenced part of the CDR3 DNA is TGTGCCAGCAGTGGACTAGCATACGAG. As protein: CASSGLAYE. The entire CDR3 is CASSGLAYEQYF.

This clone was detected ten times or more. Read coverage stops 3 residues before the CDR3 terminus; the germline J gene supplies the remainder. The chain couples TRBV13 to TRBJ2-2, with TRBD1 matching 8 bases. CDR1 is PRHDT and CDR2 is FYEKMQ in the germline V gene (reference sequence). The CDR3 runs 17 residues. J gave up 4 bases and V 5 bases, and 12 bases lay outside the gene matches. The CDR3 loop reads CASSQRDRGIRTGELFF. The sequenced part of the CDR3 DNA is TGTGCCAGCAGCCAACGCGACAGGGGTATTCGCACCGGGGAG.

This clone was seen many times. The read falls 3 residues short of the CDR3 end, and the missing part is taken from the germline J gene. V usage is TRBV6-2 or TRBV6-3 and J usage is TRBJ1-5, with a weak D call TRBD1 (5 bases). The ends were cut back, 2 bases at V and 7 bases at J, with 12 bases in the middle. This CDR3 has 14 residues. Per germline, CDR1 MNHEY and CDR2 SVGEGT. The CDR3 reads CASSYDSPGQPQHF. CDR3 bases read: TGTGCCAGCAGTTACGACAGCCCCGGACAGCCC.

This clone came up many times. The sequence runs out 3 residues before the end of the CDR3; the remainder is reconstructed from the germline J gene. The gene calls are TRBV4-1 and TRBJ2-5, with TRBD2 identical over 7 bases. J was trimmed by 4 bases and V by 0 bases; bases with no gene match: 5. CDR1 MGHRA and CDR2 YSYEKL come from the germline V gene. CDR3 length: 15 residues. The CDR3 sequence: CASSQDGLAGETQYF. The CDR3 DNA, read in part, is TGCGCCAGCAGCCAAGATGGCTTAGCGGGAGAGACC.

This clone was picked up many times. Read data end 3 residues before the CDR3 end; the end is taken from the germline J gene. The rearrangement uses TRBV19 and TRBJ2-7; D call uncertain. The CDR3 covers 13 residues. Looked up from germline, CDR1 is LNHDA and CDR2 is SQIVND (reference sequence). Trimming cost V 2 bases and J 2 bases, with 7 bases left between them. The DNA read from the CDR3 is TGTGCCAGTAGTATACAGGTTACCTACGAG. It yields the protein CASSIQVTYE. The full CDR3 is CASSIQVTYEQYF.

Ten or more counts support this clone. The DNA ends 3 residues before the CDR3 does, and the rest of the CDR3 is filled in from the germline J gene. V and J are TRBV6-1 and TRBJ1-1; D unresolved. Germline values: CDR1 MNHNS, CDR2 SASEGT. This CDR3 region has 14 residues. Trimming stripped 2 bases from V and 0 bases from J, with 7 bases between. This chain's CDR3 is CASSEQSLNTEAFF. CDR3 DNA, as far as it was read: TGTGCCAGCAGTGAACAGTCGTTGAACACTGAA.

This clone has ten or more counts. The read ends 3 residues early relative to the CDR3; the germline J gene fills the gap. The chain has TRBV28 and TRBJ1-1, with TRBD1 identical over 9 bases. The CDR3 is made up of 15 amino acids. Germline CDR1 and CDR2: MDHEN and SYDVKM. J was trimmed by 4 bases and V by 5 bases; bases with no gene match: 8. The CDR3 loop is CASSPQQGAGTEAFF. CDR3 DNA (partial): TGTGCCAGCAGTCCCCAACAGGGGGCTGGCACTGAA.

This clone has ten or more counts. The sequenced CDR3 bases are TGTGCCAGCTCACCCGTCAAGGGGGGGCCCAATTCACCC. This codes for CASSPVKGGPNSP. In full, the CDR3 reads CASSPVKGGPNSPLHF. The chain joins TRBV18 to TRBJ1-6; tentatively, D is TRBD1 (6 bases). The CDR3 extends 3 residues past the end of the read, so its final part is completed from the germline J gene. Germline V gene sequence: CDR1 KGHSH, CDR2 LQKENI. Trimming left V 3 bases short and J 7 bases short, with 16 bases between. CDR3 length: 16 residues.

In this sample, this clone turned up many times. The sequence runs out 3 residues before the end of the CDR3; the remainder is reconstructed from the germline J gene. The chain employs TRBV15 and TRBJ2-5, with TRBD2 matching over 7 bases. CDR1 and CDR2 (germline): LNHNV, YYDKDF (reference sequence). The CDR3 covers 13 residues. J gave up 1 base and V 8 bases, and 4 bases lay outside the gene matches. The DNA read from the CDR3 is TGTGCCACCGGCACGGGGGGCCAAGAGACC. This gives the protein CATGTGGQET. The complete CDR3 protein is CATGTGGQETQYF.

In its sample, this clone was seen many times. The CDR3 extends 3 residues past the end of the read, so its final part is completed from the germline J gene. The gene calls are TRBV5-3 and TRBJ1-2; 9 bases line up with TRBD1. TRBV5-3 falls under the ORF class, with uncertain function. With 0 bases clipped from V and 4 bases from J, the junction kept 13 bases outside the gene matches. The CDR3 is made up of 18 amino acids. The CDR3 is CARSLVRDRETNFYGYTF. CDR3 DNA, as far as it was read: TGTGCCAGAAGCTTGGTCCGGGACAGGGAAACCAATTTCTATGGC.

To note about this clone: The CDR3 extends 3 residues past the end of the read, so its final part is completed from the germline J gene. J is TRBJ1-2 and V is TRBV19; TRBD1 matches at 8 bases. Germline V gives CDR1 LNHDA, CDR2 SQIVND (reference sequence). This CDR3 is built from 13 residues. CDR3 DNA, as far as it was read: TGTGCCAGTAGTATCGACAGGGGAGAGGAC. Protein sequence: CASSIDRGED. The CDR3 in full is CASSIDRGEDYTF.

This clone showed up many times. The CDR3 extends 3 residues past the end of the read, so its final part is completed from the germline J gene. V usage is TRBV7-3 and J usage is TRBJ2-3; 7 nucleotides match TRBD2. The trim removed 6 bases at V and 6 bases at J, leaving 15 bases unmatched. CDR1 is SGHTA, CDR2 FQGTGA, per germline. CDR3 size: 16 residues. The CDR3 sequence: CASSRGLAVGTDTQYF. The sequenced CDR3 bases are TGTGCCAGCAGTCGCGGGCTAGCGGTCGGTACGGATACG. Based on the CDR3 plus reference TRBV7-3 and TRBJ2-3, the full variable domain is GAGVSQTPSNKVTEKGKYVELRCDPISGHTALYWYRQSLGQGPEFLIYFQGTGAADDSGLPNDRFFAVRPEGSVSTLKIQRTERGDSAVYLCASSRGLAVGTDTQYFGPGTRLTVL.

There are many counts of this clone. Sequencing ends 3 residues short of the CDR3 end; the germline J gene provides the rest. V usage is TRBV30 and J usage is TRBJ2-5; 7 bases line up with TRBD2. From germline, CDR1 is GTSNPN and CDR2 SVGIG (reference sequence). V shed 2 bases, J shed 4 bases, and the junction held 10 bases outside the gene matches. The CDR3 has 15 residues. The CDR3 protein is CAWSSPQRGGETQYF. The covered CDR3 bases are TGTGCCTGGAGTTCACCCCAGCGGGGTGGAGAGACC.

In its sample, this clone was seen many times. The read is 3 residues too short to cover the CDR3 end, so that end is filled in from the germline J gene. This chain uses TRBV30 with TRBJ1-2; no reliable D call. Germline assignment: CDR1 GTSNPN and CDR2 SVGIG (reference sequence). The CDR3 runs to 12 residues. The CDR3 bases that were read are TGTGCCTGGAGTCCCCCCTCCTTAAGC. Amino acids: CAWSPPSLS. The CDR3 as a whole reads CAWSPPSLSYTF.

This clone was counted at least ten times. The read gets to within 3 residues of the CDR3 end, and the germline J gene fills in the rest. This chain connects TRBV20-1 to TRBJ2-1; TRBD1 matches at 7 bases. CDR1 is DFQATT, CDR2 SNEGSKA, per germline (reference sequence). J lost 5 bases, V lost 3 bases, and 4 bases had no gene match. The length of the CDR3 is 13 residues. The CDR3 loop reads CSARTGLNNEQFF. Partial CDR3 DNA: TGCAGTGCTAGGACAGGGTTGAACAATGAG.

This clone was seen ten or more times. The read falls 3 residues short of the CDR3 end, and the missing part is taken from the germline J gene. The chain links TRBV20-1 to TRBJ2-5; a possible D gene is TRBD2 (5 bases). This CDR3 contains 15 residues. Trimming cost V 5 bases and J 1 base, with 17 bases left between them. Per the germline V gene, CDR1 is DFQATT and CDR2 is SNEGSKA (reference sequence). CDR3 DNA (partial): TGCAGTGCTCAAACGGGGAGAGTAACCCAAGAGACC. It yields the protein CSAQTGRVTQET. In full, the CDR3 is CSAQTGRVTQETQYF.

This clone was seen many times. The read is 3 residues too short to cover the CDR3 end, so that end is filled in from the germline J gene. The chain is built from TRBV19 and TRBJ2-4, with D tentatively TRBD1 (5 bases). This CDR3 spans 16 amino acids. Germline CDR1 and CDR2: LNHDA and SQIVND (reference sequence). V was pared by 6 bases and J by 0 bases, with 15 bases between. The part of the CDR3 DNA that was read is TGTGCCAGTAGCTACAGGTGCCTAGGAGCCAAAAACATT. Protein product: CASSYRCLGAKNI. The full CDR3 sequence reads CASSYRCLGAKNIQYF.

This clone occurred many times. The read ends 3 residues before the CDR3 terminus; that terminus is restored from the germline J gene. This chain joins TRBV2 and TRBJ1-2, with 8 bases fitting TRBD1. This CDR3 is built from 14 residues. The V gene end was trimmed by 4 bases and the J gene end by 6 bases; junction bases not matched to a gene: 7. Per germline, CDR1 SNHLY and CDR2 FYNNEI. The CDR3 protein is CASSVIGQGNGYTF. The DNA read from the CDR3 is TGTGCCAGCAGTGTAATCGGACAGGGAAATGGC.

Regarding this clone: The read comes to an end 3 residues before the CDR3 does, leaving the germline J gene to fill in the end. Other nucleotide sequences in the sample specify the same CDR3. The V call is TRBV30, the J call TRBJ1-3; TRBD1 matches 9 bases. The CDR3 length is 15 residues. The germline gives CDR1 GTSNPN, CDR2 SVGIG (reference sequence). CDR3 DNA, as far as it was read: TGTGCCTGGAGAAGGACAGGGGCTAGGGGAAACGCT. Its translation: CAWRRTGARGNA. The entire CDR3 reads CAWRRTGARGNAIYF.

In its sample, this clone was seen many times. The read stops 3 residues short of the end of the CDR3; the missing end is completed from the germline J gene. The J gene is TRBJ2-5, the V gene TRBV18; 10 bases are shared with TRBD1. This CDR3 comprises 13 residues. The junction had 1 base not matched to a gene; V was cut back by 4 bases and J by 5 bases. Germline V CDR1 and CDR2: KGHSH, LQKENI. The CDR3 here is CASSLGQGETQYF. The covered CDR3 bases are TGTGCCAGCTCACTGGGACAGGGGGAGACC.

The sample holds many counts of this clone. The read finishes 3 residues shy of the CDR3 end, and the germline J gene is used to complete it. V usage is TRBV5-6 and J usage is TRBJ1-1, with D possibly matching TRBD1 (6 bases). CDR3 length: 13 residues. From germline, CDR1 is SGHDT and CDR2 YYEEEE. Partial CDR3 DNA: TGTGCCAGCAGCTTGGAGGGGACACCAGAA. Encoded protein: CASSLEGTPE. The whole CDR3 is CASSLEGTPEAFF. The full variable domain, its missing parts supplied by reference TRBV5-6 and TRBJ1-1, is DAGVTQSPTHLIKTRGQQVTLRCSPKSGHDTVSWYQQALGQGPQFIFQYYEEEERQRGNFPDRFSGHQFPNYSSELNVNALLLGDSALYLCASSLEGTPEAFFGQGTRLTVV.